This T cell receptor beta chain originates from a study of molecular identifiers for immune sequencing clone quantification. TCRdb itself ran the PCR reads through MiXCR, one entry per CDR3 protein. Here the sample spans about 640,000 distinct CDR3 sequences, about 20% being singletons. The CDR3 is 13 residues long. Germline loops: CDR1 SGDLS, CDR2 YYNGEE. The ends were cut back, 0 bases at V and 5 bases at J, with 8 bases in the middle. Naive CD8 T cell sorting was performed on the CD8+CD4-CCR7+CD45RA+ phenotype. This clonotype was observed at least ten times. What was sequenced was naive CD8+ T cells from blood, with Jurkat cell RNA spiked in. Subset defined: FACS-sorted CD8+CD4-CCR7+CD45RA+ naive T cells. The receptor's source is a human donor in good health. Some libraries in this study had Jurkat cell RNA spiked in. This chain uses TRBV9 with TRBJ1-1; D may be TRBD1 (5 bases). This CDR3 reads CASSVVGETEAFF. The CDR3 bases are TGTGCCAGCAGCGTAGTAGGGGAAACTGAAGCTTTCTTT.